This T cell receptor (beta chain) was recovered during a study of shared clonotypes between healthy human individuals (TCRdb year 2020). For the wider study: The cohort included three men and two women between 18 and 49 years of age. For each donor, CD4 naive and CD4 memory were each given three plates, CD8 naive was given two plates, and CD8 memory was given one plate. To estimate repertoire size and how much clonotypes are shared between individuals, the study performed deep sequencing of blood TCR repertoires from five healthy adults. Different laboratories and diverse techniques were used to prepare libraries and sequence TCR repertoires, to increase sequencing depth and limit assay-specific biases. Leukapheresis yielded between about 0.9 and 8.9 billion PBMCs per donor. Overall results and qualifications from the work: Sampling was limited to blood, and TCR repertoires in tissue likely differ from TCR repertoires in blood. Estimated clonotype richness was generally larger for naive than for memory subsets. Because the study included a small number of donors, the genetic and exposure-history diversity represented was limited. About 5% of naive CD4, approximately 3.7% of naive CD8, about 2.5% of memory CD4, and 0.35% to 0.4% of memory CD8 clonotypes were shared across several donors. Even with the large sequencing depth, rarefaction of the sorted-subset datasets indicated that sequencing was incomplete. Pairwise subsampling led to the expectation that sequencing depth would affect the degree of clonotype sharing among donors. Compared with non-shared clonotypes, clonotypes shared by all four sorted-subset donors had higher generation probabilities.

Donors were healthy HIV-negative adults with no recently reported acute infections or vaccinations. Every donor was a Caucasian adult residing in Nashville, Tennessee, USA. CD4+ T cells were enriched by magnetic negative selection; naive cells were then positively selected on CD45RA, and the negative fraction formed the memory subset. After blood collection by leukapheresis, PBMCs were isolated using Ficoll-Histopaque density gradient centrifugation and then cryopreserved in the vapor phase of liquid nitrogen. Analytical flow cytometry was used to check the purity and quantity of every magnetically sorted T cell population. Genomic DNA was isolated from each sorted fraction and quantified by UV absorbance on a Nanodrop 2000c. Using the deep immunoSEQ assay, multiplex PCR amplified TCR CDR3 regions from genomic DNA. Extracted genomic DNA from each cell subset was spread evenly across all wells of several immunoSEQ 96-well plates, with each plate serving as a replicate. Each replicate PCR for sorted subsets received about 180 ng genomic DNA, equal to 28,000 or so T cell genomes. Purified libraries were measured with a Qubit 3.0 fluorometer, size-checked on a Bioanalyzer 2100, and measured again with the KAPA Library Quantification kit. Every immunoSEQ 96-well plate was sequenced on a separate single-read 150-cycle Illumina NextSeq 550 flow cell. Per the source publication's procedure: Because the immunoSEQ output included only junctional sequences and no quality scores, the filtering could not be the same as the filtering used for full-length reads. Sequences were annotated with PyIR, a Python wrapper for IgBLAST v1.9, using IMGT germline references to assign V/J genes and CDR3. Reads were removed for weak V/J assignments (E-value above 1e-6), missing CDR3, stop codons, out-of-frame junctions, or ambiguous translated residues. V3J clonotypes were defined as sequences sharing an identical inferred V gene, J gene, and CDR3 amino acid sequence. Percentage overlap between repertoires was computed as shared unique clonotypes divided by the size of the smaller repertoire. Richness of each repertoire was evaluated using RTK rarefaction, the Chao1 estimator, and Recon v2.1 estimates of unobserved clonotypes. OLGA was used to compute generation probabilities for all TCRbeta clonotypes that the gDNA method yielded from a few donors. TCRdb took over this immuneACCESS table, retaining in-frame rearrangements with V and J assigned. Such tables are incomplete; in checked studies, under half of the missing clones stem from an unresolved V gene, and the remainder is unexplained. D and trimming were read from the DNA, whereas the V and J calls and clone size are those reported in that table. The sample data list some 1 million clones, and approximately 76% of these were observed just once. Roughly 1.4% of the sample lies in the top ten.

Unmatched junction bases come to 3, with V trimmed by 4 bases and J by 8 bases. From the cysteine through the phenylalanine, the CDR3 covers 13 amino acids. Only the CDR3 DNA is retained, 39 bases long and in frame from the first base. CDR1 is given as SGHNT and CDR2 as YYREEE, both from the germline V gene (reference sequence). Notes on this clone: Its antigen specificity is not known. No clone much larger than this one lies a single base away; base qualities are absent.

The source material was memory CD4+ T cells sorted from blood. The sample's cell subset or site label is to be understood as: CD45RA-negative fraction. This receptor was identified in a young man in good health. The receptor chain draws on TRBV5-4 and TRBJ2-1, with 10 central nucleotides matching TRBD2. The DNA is TGTGCCAGCAGCCGGACTAGCGGAGATGAGCAGTTCTTC. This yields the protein CASSRTSGDEQFF.